The clone carrying this T cell receptor (beta chain) was counted at least ten times. The V gene's germline CDR1 is SEHNR and CDR2 FQNEAQ (reference sequence). This CDR3 has 15 amino acids. With 4 bases clipped from V and 5 bases from J, the junction kept 3 bases outside the gene matches. The record originates from a study of neurological immune-mediated disorders. Each CDR3 protein gets one entry after TCRdb re-called the 5' RACE reads with MiXCR. The sample has about 30,000 distinct CDR3 sequences, about 12% seen once. The chain couples TRBV7-9 to TRBJ1-6; 9 bases fit TRBD1. The clonotype was recovered from a woman aged 60-70 years in good health. Sequencing was done on a sample of PBMCs. CDR3 nucleotide sequence: TGTGCCAGCAGCTGGACAGGGGTTAATAATTCACCCCTCCACTTT. Protein: CASSWTGVNNSPLHF.